This T cell receptor beta chain was retrieved from a study of blood T cell repertoires in COVID-19. The overall study: Nucleic acid was either cDNA or gDNA, and it came from T cells, B-cell-depleted T cells, or PBMCs.

Sequencing used immunoSEQ multiplex PCR; TCRdb keeps in-frame clones, though not all of them. This table has approximately 200,000 clones, less than 90% appearing once. The CDR3 has 15 amino acids. The V gene lost 5 bases and the J gene lost 1 base, with 9 bases spanning the gap. CDR1 is MNHEY and CDR2 is SVGAGI in the germline V gene. The sequenced material came from peripheral blood. This chain connects TRBV6-5 to TRBJ2-6; D call uncertain. This clonotype originated in a woman aged 45 to 65 with acute or convalescent COVID-19. For the CDR3, the DNA is TGTGCCAGCAGTCGGGTAATGTCTGGGGCCAACGTCCTGACTTTC. Protein: CASSRVMSGANVLTF.